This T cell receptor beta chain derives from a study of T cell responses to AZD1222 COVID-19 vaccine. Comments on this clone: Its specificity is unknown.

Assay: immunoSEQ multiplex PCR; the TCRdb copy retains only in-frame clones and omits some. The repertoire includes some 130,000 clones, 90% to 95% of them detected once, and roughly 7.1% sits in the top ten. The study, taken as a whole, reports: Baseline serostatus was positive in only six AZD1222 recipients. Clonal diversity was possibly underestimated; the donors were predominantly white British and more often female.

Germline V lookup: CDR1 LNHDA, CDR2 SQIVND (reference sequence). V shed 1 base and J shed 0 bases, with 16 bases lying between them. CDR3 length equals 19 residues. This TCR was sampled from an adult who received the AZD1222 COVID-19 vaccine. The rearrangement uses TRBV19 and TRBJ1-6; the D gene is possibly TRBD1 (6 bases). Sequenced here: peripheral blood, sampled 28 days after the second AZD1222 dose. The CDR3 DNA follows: TGTGCCAGTAGTATAGGGTCACAGGGAATGGACTCCTATAATTCACCCCTCCACTTT. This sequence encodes CASSIGSQGMDSYNSPLHF. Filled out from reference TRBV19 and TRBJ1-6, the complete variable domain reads DGGITQSPKYLFRKEGQNVTLSCEQNLNHDAMYWYRQDPGQGLRLIYYSQIVNDFQKGDIAEGYSVSREKKESFPLTVTSAQKNPTAFYLCASSIGSQGMDSYNSPLHFGNGTRLTVT.